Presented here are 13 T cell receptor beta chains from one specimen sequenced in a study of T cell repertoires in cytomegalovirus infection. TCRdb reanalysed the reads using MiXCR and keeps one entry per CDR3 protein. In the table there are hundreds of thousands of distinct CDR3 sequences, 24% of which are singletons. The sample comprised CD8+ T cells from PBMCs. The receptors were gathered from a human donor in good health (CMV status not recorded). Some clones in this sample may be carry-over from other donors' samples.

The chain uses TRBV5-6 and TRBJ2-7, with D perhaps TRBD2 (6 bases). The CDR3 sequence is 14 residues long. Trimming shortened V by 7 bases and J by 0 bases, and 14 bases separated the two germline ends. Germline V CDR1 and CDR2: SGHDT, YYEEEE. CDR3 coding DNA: TGTGCCAGCGGTCCGGGAGTCCTCTCCTACGAGCAGTACTTC. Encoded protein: CASGPGVLSYEQYF.

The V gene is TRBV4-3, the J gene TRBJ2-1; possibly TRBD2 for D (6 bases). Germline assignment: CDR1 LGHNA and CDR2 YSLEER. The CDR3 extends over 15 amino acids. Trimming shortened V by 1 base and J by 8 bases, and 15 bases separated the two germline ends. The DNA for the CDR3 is TGCGCCAGCAGCCAAGGGGGACTCTCCCTCGATGAGCAGTTCTTC. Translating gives CASSQGGLSLDEQFF.

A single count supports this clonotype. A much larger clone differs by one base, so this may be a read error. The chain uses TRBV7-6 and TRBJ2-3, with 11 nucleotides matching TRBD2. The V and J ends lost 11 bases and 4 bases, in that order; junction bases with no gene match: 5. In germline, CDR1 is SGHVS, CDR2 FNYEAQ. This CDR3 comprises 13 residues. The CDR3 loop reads CAGSGGDADTQYF. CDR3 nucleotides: TGTGCCGGTAGCGGGGGGGACGCAGATACGCAGTATTTT.

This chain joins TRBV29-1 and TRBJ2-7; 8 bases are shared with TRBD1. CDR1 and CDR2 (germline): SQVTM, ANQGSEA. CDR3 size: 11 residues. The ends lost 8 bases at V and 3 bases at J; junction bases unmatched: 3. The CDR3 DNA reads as TGCAGCATCGACAGGGGCTACGAGCAGTACTTC. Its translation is CSIDRGYEQYF.

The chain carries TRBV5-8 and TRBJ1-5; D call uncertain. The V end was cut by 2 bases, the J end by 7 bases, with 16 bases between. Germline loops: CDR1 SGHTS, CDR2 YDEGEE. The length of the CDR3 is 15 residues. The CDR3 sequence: CASSFGQFTKQPQHF. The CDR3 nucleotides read TGTGCCAGCAGCTTCGGGCAGTTCACGAAACAGCCCCAGCATTTT.

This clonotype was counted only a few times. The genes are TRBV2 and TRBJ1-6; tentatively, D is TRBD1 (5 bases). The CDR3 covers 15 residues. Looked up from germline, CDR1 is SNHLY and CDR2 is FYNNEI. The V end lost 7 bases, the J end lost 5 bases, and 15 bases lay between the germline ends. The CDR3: CASTEKRTNNSPLHF. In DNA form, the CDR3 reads TGTGCCAGCACCGAAAAGAGGACAAATAATTCACCCCTCCACTTT.

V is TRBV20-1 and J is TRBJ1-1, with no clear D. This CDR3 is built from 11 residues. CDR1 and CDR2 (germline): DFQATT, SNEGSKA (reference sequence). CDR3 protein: CVVQDYTEAFF. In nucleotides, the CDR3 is TGCGTGGTTCAGGATTACACTGAAGCTTTCTTT.

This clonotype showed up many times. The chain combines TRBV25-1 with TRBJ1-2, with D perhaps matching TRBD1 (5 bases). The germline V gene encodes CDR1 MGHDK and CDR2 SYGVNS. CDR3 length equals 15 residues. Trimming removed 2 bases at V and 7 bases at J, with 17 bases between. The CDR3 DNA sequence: TGTGCCAGCAGTGAACAGGGACTGCCGTGGGTTGGCTACACCTTC. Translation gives CASSEQGLPWVGYTF.

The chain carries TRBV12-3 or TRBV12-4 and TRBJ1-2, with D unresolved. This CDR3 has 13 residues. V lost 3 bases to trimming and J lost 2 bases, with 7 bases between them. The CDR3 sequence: CASSFQENYGYTF. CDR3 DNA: TGTGCCAGCAGTTTCCAGGAGAACTATGGCTACACCTTC.

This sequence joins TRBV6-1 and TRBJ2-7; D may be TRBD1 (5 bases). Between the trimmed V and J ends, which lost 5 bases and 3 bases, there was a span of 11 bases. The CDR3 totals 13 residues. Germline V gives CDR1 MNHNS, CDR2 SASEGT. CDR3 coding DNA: TGTGCCAGCAGTTACGGACAAGTCTACGAGCAGTACGTC. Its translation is CASSYGQVYEQYV.

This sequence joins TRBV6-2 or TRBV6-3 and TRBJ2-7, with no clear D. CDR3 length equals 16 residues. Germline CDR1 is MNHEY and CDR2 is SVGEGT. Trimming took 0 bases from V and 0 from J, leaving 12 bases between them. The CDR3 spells CASSYSPTSSSYEQYV. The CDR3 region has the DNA TGTGCCAGCAGTTACTCGCCGACCTCGAGCTCCTACGAGCAGTACGTC.

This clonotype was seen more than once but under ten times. This CDR3 is CSARDVVLEGNTGELFF. The CDR3 nucleotides are TGCAGTGCTAGAGATGTGGTCTTAGAGGGGAACACCGGGGAGCTGTTTTTT. V is TRBV20-1 and J is TRBJ2-2, with D possibly matching TRBD2 (5 bases). Trimming took 0 bases from V and 1 from J, leaving 15 bases between them. In germline, CDR1 is DFQATT, CDR2 SNEGSKA (reference sequence). This CDR3 contains 17 residues.

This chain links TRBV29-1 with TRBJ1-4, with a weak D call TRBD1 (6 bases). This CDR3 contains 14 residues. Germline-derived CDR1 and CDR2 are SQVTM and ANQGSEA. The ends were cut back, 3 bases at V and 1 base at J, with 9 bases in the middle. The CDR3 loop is CSVETTGTNEKLFF. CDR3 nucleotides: TGCAGCGTTGAGACGACAGGAACTAATGAAAAACTGTTTTTT.